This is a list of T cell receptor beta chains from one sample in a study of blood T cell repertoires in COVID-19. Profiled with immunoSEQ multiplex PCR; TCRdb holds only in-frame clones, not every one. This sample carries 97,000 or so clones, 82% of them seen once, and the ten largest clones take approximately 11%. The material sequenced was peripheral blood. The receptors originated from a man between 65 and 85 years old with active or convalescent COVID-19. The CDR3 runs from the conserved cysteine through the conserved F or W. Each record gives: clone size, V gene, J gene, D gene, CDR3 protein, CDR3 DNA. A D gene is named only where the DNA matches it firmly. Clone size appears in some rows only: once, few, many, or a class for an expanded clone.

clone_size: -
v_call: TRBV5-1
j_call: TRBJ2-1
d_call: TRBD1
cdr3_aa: CASSPRTGFSSYNEQFF
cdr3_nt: TGCGCCAGCAGCCCCCGGACAGGGTTTAGCTCCTACAATGAGCAGTTCTTC

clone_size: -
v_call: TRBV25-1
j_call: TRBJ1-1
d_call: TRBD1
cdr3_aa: CASSLTGLRAFF
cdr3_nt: TGTGCCAGCAGCTTGACAGGGCTTAGAGCTTTCTTT

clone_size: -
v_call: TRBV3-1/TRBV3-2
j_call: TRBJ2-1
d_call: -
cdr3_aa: CASSQDLTNEQFF
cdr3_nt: TGTGCCAGCAGCCAAGATCTAACCAATGAGCAGTTCTTC

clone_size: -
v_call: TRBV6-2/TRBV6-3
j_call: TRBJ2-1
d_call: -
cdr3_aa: CASSYSPTDNSYNEQFF
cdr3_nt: TGTGCCAGCAGTTACTCCCCGACGGACAACTCCTACAATGAGCAGTTCTTC

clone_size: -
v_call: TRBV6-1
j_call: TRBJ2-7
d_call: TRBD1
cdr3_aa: CASSEEGTGVYEQYF
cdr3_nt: TGTGCCAGCAGTGAAGAAGGGACAGGGGTATACGAGCAGTACTTC

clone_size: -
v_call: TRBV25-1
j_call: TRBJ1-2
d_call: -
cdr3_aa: CASSQGTAYGYTF
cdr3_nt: TGTGCCAGCAGCCAGGGTACAGCTTATGGCTACACCTTC

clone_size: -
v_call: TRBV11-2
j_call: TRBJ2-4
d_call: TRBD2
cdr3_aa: CASSPQRGGWVNIQYF
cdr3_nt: TGTGCCAGCAGTCCCCAGCGGGGGGGCTGGGTGAACATTCAGTACTTC

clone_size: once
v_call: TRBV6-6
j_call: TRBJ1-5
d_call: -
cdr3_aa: CASSYSAGGGYQPQHF
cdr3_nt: TGTGCCAGCAGTTACTCGGCAGGAGGAGGGTATCAGCCCCAGCATTTT

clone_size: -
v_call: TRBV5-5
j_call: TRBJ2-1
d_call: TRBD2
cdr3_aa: CASSLVILAGGLSYNEQFF
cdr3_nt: TGTGCCAGCAGCTTGGTGATCCTAGCGGGGGGGCTCTCCTACAATGAGCAGTTCTTC

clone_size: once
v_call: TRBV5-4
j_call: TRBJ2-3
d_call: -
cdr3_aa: CASSLAGGGRTDTQYF
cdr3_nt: TGTGCCAGCAGCTTGGCCGGAGGGGGCCGGACAGATACGCAGTATTTT

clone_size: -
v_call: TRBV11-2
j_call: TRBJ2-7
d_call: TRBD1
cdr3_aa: CASSPLTGAFTYEQYF
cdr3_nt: TGTGCCAGCAGCCCCCTGACAGGGGCCTTTACCTACGAGCAGTACTTC

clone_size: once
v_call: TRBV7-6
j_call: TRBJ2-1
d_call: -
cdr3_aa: CASSLRGGGASYNEQFF
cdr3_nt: TGTGCCAGCAGCTTAAGAGGAGGGGGGGCGTCCTACAATGAGCAGTTCTTC

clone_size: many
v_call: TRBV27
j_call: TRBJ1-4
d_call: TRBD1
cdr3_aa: CASRPGTGAIFEKLFF
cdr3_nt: TGTGCCAGCAGACCCGGGACAGGGGCGATTTTTGAAAAACTGTTTTTT

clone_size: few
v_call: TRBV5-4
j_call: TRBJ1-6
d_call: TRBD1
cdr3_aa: CASSIGQGPGYNSPLHF
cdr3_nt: TGTGCCAGCAGCATCGGACAGGGGCCAGGATATAATTCACCCCTCCACTTT

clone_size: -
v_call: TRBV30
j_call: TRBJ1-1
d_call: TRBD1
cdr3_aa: CAWREDRGTVTEAFF
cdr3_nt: TGTGCCTGGAGAGAAGACAGGGGGACGGTCACTGAAGCTTTCTTT

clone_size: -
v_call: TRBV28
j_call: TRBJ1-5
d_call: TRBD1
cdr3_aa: CASGTGGQPQHF
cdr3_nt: TGTGCCAGCGGGACAGGGGGTCAGCCCCAGCATTTT

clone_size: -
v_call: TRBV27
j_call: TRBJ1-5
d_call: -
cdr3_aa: CASSYEGGKDQPQHF
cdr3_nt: TGTGCCAGCAGTTACGAAGGAGGAAAGGATCAGCCCCAGCATTTT

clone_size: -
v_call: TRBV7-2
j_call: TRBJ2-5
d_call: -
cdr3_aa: CASSMERPGTQYF
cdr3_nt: TGTGCCAGCAGCATGGAGCGCCCGGGGACCCAGTACTTC

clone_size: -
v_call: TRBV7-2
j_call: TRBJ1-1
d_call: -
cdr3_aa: CASSLGPQGFGTEAFF
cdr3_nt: TGTGCCAGCAGCTTAGGACCCCAGGGGTTCGGCACTGAAGCTTTCTTT

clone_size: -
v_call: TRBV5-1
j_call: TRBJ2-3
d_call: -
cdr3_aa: CASMPRAGSDTQYF
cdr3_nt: TGCGCCAGCATGCCCCGTGCGGGGTCAGATACGCAGTATTTT

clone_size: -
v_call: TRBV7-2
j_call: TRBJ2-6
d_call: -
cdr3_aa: CASSLGGLRLAGANVLTF
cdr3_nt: TGTGCCAGCAGCTTAGGGGGCCTAAGGCTCGCTGGGGCCAACGTCCTGACTTTC

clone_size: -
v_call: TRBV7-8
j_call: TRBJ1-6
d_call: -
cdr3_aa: CASSVQGDSPLHF
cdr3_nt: TGTGCCAGCAGCGTACAGGGCGATTCACCCCTCCACTTT

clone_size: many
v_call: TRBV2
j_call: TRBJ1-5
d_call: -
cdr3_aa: CASTGANQPQHF
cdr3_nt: TGTGCCAGCACAGGGGCGAATCAGCCCCAGCATTTT

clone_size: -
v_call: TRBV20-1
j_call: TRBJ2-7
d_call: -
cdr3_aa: CSASPAGKAYEQYF
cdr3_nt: TGCAGTGCTAGTCCGGCAGGGAAGGCCTACGAGCAGTACTTC

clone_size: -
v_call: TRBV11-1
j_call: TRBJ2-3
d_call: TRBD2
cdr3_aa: CASSSQASGGDTQYF
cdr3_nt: TGTGCCAGCAGCTCCCAGGCTAGCGGGGGAGATACGCAGTATTTT

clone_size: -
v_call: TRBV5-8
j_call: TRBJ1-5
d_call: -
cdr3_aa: CASSRQVSNQPQHF
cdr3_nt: TGTGCCAGCAGCCGACAGGTTAGCAATCAGCCCCAGCATTTT

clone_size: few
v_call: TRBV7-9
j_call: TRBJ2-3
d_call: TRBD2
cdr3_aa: CASSLGGAGAHTDTQYF
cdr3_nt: TGTGCCAGCAGCTTGGGGGGAGCGGGGGCCCACACAGATACGCAGTATTTT

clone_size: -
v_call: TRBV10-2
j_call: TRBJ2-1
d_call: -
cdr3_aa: CASSESTHNEQFF
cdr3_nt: TGCGCCAGCAGTGAGTCGACTCACAATGAGCAGTTCTTC

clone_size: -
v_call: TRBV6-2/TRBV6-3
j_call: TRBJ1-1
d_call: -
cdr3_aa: CASSYSGVVGVEAFF
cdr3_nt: TGTGCCAGCAGTTACTCCGGGGTCGTCGGGGTTGAAGCTTTCTTT

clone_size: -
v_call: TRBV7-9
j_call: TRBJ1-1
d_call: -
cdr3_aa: CASSLVGGFGGTKAFF
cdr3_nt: TGTGCCAGCAGCTTAGTGGGGGGATTTGGCGGGACTAAAGCTTTCTTT

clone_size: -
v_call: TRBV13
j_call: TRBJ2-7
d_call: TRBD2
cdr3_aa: CASSLPGGSYEQYF
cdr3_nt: TGTGCCAGCAGCTTACCGGGGGGCTCCTACGAGCAGTACTTC

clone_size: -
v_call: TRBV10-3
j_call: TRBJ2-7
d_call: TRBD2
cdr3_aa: CAISRGTSGDLYEQYF
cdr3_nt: TGTGCCATCAGTCGAGGGACTAGCGGGGACCTATACGAGCAGTACTTC

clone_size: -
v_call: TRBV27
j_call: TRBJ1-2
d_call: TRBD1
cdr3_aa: CASSTPGQGAVGYTF
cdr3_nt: TGTGCCAGCAGTACCCCGGGACAGGGGGCGGTTGGCTACACCTTC

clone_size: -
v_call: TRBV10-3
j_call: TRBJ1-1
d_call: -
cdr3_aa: CAISEKQVNTEAFF
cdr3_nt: TGTGCCATCAGTGAAAAACAGGTGAACACTGAAGCTTTCTTT

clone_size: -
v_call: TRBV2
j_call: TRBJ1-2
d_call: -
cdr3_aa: CASSFGSLYGYTF
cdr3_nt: TGTGCCAGCAGTTTCGGGTCCCTCTATGGCTACACCTTC

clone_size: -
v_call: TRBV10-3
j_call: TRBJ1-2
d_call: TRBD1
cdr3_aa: CAISDRQGNYGYTF
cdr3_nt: TGTGCCATCAGTGACCGACAGGGGAACTATGGCTACACCTTC